Only a few counts were recorded for the clone carrying this TCR beta chain. Antigen: not known. These data come from a study of cytomegalovirus exposure and HLA in healthy donors. Overall study results and limits: Later analysis indicated greater clonal expansion among HLA-associated TCR beta chains than among equally common other chains. In vitro assays verified that a few CMV-associated chains recognized CMV antigens specifically.

Germline V lookup: CDR1 MGHDK, CDR2 SYGVNS. Trimming at V came to 3 bases and at J to 5 bases, leaving 8 bases not matched to a gene. This CDR3 is 17 amino acids long. Primers included in the PCR were 60 Vbeta and 13 Jbeta primers. The protocol was immunoSEQ multiplex PCR, while the TCRdb copy is restricted to in-frame clones and leaves out a portion. The sample has approximately 110,000 clones, approximately 82% seen once. Input material: PBMCs. The chain links TRBV25-1 to TRBJ2-2; 11 bases are a match to TRBD2. This TCR was recovered from a man younger than 40 in good health and CMV-seropositive. The CDR3 protein is CASSEILAGGLTGELFF. DNA for the CDR3: TGTGCCAGCAGTGAGATCCTAGCGGGAGGATTAACCGGGGAGCTGTTTTTT. The complete variable domain, with remaining parts taken from reference TRBV25-1 and TRBJ2-2, reads EADIYQTPRYLVIGTGKKITLECSQTMGHDKMYWYQQDPGMELHLIHYSYGVNSTEKGDLSSESTVSRIRTEHFPLTLESARPSHTSQYLCASSEILAGGLTGELFFGEGSRLTVL.